This TCR beta chain originates from a study of metastatic and nonmetastatic thyroid tumors. Across the whole study: Peripheral blood and tumor or nodule samples from malignant and benign thyroid patients were compared.

The germline V gene has CDR1 LNHDA and CDR2 SQIVND (reference sequence). This CDR3 has 17 amino acids. The ends lost 0 bases at V and 4 bases at J; junction bases unmatched: 8. Study-wide points: As reported, TCR beta diversity in blood and tumor was significantly higher in malignant thyroid tumors than in benign nodules.

There were no patients who had received any treatment before thyroid surgery. TCRdb recomputed clones from the PCR reads via MiXCR. The sample holds tens of thousands of clones, about 15% seen once. This clone was detected ten times or more. The antigen remains unidentified. Sequences were obtained from blood. The V gene is TRBV19, the J gene TRBJ2-2; 7 bases fit TRBD1. The sequence was obtained from a female donor with papillary thyroid cancer or a benign thyroid nodule (not recorded which). Some clones in this sample may be carry-over from other donors' samples. The CDR3 region has the DNA TGTGCCAGTAGTATAGAAGGTTACAGGGGCGGCACCGGGGAGCTGTTTTTT. This encodes CASSIEGYRGGTGELFF.